The subject of this entry is one TCR beta chain. Its antigen is currently not known. No qualities accompany the bases; no much larger clone lies one base away. This sample is drawn from a study of OX40 agonist ivuxolimab in advanced cancers. In the study overall: Ivuxolimab was an agonistic, fully human IgG2 monoclonal antibody directed against OX40 (CD134), a costimulatory receptor. Intravenous ivuxolimab was administered to patients every 2 weeks at six dose levels: 0.01, 0.1, 0.3, 1.5, 3 and 10 mg/kg. Among the approximately 54 dose-escalation patients, about 20 had hepatocellular carcinoma, 15 or so melanoma, 9 renal cell carcinoma and 9 head and neck cancer. The dose-escalation cohort was around 84% male with a mean age of approximately 60 years, ranging from roughly 20 to 80. Prior anti-PD-1, anti-PD-L1 or anti-CTLA-4 therapy was permitted, and 35% to 40% of dose-escalation patients had received checkpoint inhibitors. Three dose-escalation patients achieved partial responses, one with hepatocellular carcinoma and two with cutaneous melanoma. Peripheral TCRbeta sequencing was intended to test whether TCR sequence diversity was altered and clonal T-cell expansion was caused by ivuxolimab. The monotherapy dose-escalation portion (N of about 47 patients) of the phase I ivuxolimab trial is reported in the paper. Overall results and qualifications from the work: At doses of 0.1 to 3.0 mg/kg, clonal expansion of both CD4+ and CD8+ blood T cells was observed from baseline to week 6. The antigen specificity of the peripheral T cells that underwent clonal expansion was not determined. In the 0.1-3.0 mg/kg groups, partial responders were among the patients with the lowest normalized peripheral clonal expansion, particularly in CD8+ T cells. Low levels of normalized T-cell clonal expansion were also seen in some patients who did not respond. After ivuxolimab, CD8+ T cells had more expanded clones than CD4+ T cells on average.

Genomic DNA was isolated from the sorted cells so that the TCRbeta CDR3 region could be sequenced. The immunoSEQ Assay was used to sequence the TCRbeta CDR3 regions. The immuneACCESS repertoire file appears here via TCRdb, limited to in-frame rearrangements. These files lack a portion of the clones; in checked studies, under half of the deficit traces to unresolved V genes, and the cause of the others is not known. The sample table contains approximately 89,000 clones; only one count was recorded for 87% of them. 0.5% of the sample comes from the top ten. Patients with autoimmune disease history or receiving systemic immunosuppression were excluded from the trial. In every dose cohort, peripheral blood was drawn for TCR sequencing at baseline, cycle 4 day 1, and cycle 7 day 1. The samples were taken from a phase I, first-in-human, multicenter, open-label dose-escalation trial of ivuxolimab. The trial enrolled adults with locally advanced or metastatic head and neck squamous cell, hepatocellular, melanoma or renal cell carcinoma. CD4+ and CD8+ T cells were sorted separately from peripheral blood before TCR sequencing.

The CDR3 runs 15 residues from the cysteine to the phenylalanine. Only the CDR3 region is kept as DNA, spanning 45 bases read in frame from base 1. The junction shows trimming of 3 bases on V and 0 bases on J, plus 9 bases between the germline ends. For CDR1 and CDR2, the germline V gene (reference sequence) lists LNHDA and SQIVND. Sequencing was performed on CD4+ or CD8+ T cells sorted from blood, taken in a trial of the OX40 agonist ivuxolimab. The chain uses TRBV19 and TRBJ2-1; no confident D gene assignment can be made. This TCR derives from an adult with an advanced solid tumor such as melanoma, head and neck, liver or kidney cancer. The nucleotides read TGTGCCAGTAGTATTGGATACAGCTCCTACAATGAGCAGTTCTTC. The resulting protein is CASSIGYSSYNEQFF.